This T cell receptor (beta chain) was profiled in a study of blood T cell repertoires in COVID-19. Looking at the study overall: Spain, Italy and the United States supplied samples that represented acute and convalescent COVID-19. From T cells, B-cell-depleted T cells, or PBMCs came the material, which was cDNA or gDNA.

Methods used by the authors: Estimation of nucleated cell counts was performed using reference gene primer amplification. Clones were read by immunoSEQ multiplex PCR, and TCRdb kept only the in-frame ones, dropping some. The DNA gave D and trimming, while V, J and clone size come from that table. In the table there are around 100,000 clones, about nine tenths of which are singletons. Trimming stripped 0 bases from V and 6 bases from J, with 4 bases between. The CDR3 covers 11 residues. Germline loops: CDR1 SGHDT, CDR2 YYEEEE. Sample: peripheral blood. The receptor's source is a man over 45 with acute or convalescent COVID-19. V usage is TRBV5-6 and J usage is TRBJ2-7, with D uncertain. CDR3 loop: CASSLVGEQYF. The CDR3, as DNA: TGTGCCAGCAGCTTGGTCGGCGAGCAGTACTTC. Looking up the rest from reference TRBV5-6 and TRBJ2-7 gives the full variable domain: DAGVTQSPTHLIKTRGQQVTLRCSPKSGHDTVSWYQQALGQGPQFIFQYYEEEERQRGNFPDRFSGHQFPNYSSELNVNALLLGDSALYLCASSLVGEQYFGPGTRLTVT.